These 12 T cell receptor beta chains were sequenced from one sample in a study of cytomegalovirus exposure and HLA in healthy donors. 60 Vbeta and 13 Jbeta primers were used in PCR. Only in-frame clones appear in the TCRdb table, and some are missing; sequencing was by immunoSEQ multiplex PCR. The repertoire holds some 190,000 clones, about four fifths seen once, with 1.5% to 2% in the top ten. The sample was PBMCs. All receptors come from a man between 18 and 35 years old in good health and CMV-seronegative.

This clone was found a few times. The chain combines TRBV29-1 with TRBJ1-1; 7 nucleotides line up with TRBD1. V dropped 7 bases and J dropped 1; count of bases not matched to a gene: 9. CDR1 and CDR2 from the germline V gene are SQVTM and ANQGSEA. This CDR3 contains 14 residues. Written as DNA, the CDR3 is TGCAGCGGGTTCGGATGGACAGGGAACACTGAAGCTTTCTTT. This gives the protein CSGFGWTGNTEAFF. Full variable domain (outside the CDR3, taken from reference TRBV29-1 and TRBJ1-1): SAVISQKPSRDICQRGTSLTIQCQVDSQVTMMFWYRQQPGQSLTLIATANQGSEATYESGFVIDKFPISRPNLTFSTLTVSNMSPEDSSIYLCSGFGWTGNTEAFFGQGTRLTVV.

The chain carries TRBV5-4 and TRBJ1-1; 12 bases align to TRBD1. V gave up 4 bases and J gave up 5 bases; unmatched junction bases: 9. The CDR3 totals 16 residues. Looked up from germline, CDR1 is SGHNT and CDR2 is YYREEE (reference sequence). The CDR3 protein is CASSDPGQGAETEAFF. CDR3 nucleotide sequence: TGTGCCAGCAGCGATCCGGGACAGGGGGCCGAAACTGAAGCTTTCTTT. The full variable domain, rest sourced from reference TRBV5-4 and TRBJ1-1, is ETGVTQSPTHLIKTRGQQVTLRCSSQSGHNTVSWYQQALGQGPQFIFQYYREEENGRGNFPPRFSGLQFPNYSSELNVNALELDDSALYLCASSDPGQGAETEAFFGQGTRLTVV.

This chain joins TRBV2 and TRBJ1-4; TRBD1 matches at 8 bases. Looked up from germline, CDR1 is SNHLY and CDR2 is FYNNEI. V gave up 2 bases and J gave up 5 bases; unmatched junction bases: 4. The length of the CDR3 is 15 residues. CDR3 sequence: CASSEWDRRNEKLFF. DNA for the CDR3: TGTGCCAGCAGTGAATGGGACAGGAGGAATGAAAAACTGTTTTTT.

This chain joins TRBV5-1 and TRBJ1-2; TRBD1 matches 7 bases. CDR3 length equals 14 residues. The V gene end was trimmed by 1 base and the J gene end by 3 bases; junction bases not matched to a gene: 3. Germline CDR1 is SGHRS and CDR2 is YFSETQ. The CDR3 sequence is CASSLKGADYGYTF. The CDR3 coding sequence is TGCGCCAGCAGCTTGAAGGGGGCCGACTATGGCTACACCTTC. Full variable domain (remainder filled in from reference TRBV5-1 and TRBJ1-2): KAGVTQTPRYLIKTRGQQVTLSCSPISGHRSVSWYQQTPGQGLQFLFEYFSETQRNKGNFPGRFSGRQFSNSRSEMNVSTLELGDSALYLCASSLKGADYGYTFGSGTRLTVV.

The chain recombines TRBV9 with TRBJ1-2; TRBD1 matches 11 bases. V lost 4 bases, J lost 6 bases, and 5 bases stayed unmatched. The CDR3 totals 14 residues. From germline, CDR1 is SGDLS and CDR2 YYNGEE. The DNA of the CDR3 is TGTGCCAGCAGCCCCTGGGGACAGGGGGATGGCTACACCTTC. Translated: CASSPWGQGDGYTF.

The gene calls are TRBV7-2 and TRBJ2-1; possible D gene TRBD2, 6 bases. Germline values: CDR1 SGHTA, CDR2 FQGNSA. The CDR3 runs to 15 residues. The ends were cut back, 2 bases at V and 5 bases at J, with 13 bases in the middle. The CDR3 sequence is CASSLSRGVNNEQFF. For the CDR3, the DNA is TGTGCCAGCAGCTTATCTCGCGGGGTAAACAATGAGCAGTTCTTC.

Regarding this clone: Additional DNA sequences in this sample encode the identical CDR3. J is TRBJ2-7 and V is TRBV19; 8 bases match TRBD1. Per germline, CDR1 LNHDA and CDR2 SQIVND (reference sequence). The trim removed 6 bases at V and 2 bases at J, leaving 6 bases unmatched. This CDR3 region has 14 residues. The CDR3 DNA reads TGTGCCAGTAGCATTGTACAGGGGGCCTACGAGCAGTACTTC. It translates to CASSIVQGAYEQYF.

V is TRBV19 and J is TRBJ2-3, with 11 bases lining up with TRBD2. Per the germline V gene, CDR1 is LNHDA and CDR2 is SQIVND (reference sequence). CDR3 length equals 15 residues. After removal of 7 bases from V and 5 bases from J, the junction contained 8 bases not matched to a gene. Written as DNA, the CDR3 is TGTGCCAGTACTTCGACTAGCGGGATAGGAGATACGCAGTATTTT. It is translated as CASTSTSGIGDTQYF.

DNA of the CDR3: TGCAGCGTTAAACAGGTCAGTTACGAGCAGTACTTC. It yields the protein CSVKQVSYEQYF. This chain connects TRBV29-1 to TRBJ2-7; possibly TRBD1 for D (5 bases). Trimming took 5 bases from V and 4 from J, leaving 12 bases between them. The CDR3 extends over 12 amino acids. CDR1 and CDR2 from the germline V gene are SQVTM and ANQGSEA.

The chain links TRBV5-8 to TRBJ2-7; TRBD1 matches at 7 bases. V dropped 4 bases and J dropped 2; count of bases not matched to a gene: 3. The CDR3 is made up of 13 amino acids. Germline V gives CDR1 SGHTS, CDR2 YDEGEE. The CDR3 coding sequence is TGTGCCAGCAGCCGGACAGGTACCTACGAGCAGTACTTC. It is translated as CASSRTGTYEQYF.

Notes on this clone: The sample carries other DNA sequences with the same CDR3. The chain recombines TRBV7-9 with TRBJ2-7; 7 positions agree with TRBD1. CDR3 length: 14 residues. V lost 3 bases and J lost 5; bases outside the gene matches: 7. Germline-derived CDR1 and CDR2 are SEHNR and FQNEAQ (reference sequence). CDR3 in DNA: TGTGCCAGCAGCTTGGAAGGGGGCTGGGACGAGCAGTACTTC. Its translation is CASSLEGGWDEQYF.

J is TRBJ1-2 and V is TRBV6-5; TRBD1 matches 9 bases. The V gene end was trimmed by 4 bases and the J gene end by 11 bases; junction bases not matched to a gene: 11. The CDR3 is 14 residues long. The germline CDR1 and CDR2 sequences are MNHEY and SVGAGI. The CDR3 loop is CASSSPTGGNGYTF. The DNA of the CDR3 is TGTGCCAGCAGTTCCCCCACAGGGGGCAACGGGTACACCTTC.